These 25 T cell receptor beta chains were sequenced from one sample in a study of T cell responses to AZD1222 COVID-19 vaccine. The method was immunoSEQ multiplex PCR; TCRdb's version includes in-frame clones alone and lacks a portion of them. Of some 82,000 clones listed, about nine tenths are singletons. Sequences were derived from peripheral blood, sampled on day 0 of AZD1222 vaccination. All receptors come from an adult in good health.

The J gene is TRBJ1-5, the V gene TRBV7-8; D gene uncertain. Trimming stripped 5 bases from V and 7 bases from J, with 21 bases between. This CDR3 is built from 16 residues. Germline lookup yields CDR1 SGHVS and CDR2 FQNEAQ. The CDR3 nucleotides are TGTGCCAGCAGCCCGTCGCCGGCCAACCGGGGACAGCCCCAGCATTTT. It translates to CASSPSPANRGQPQHF.

The chain uses TRBV27 and TRBJ2-5; D uncertain. Germline values: CDR1 MNHEY, CDR2 SMNVEV (reference sequence). Trimming took 5 bases from V and 1 from J, leaving 20 bases between them. This CDR3 comprises 17 residues. CDR3 in amino acids: CASSPLTTLPTQETQYF. Written as DNA, the CDR3 is TGTGCCAGCAGTCCACTGACCACGCTCCCAACCCAAGAGACCCAGTACTTC.

The V call is TRBV11-2, the J call TRBJ2-2; D perhaps matches TRBD1 (6 bases). Germline CDR1 SGHAT, CDR2 FQNNGV. V lost 2 bases, J lost 3 bases, and 10 bases lay in between. The CDR3 covers 15 residues. Here the CDR3 DNA reads TGTGCCAGCAGCTTAAACAGGGCCCACACCGGGGAGCTGTTTTTT. This codes for CASSLNRAHTGELFF.

J is TRBJ1-2 and V is TRBV30, with a possible D match to TRBD1 (6 bases). Germline V CDR1 and CDR2: GTSNPN, SVGIG (reference sequence). The CDR3 covers 14 residues. V was cut by 0 bases and J by 8 bases, with 16 bases left in between. The CDR3: CAWSVPGVSGGYTF. CDR3 nucleotides: TGTGCCTGGAGTGTACCAGGGGTATCTGGGGGCTACACCTTC.

The gene calls are TRBV19 and TRBJ1-5, with D hard to call. The germline V gene has CDR1 LNHDA and CDR2 SQIVND (reference sequence). Trimming took 9 bases from V and 8 from J, leaving 11 bases between them. The CDR3 has 11 residues. The CDR3 sequence: CASPPTEPQHF. The CDR3 DNA reads as TGTGCCAGCCCCCCGACGGAGCCCCAGCATTTT.

The chain links TRBV28 to TRBJ2-7, with a tentative D call TRBD2 (5 bases). Per the germline V gene, CDR1 is MDHEN and CDR2 is SYDVKM. The V end was cut by 3 bases, the J end by 2 bases, with 11 bases between. This CDR3 spans 14 amino acids. The CDR3 DNA reads TGTGCCAGCAGTTTGGAGGTAGATGCCTACGAGCAGTACTTC. As protein: CASSLEVDAYEQYF.

This CDR3 is CASSLAGAGEQFF. DNA of the CDR3: TGTGCCAGCAGTTTAGCGGGAGCGGGTGAGCAGTTCTTC. The rearrangement links TRBV12-3 or TRBV12-4 to TRBJ2-1; D possibly corresponds to TRBD2 (6 bases). Trimming cost V 0 bases and J 9 bases, with 9 bases left between them. The CDR3 spans 13 residues.

The chain is built from TRBV5-4 and TRBJ2-1; D may be TRBD2 (6 bases). Germline V gives CDR1 SGHNT, CDR2 YYREEE (reference sequence). The CDR3 is made up of 15 amino acids. V was shortened by 0 bases and J by 10 bases, with 17 bases between the two germline ends. This CDR3 is CASSLAGGVVGEQFF. CDR3 DNA: TGTGCCAGCAGCTTGGCTGGAGGGGTTGTTGGCGAGCAGTTCTTC.

This chain joins TRBV28 and TRBJ2-2, with D uncertain. Germline CDR1 and CDR2: MDHEN and SYDVKM. This CDR3 has 17 residues. The V end lost 1 base, the J end lost 1 base, and 13 bases lay between the germline ends. The CDR3 spells CASSLLMWYRNTGELFF. CDR3 in DNA: TGTGCCAGCAGTTTATTAATGTGGTACAGGAACACCGGGGAGCTGTTTTTT.

The chain couples TRBV29-1 to TRBJ1-2; D is unclear. Germline assignment: CDR1 SQVTM and CDR2 ANQGSEA. The ends were cut back, 3 bases at V and 4 bases at J, with 15 bases in the middle. The CDR3 is 14 residues long. The CDR3 here is CSVEYPIGSYGYTF. DNA for the CDR3: TGCAGCGTTGAGTATCCGATAGGGAGCTATGGCTACACCTTC.

The chain links TRBV7-9 to TRBJ2-1, with TRBD2 matching over 13 bases. Germline values: CDR1 SEHNR, CDR2 FQNEAQ (reference sequence). The CDR3 spans 16 residues. V dropped 5 bases and J dropped 4; count of bases not matched to a gene: 5. Written as DNA, the CDR3 is TGTGCCAGCAGCCTGGGACTAGCGGGAAGTTACAATGAGCAGTTCTTC. It translates to CASSLGLAGSYNEQFF.

The chain has TRBV9 and TRBJ2-7; a weak D match, TRBD2 (6 bases). V was clipped by 2 bases and J by 6 bases, with 15 bases between them. The CDR3 runs to 14 residues. Germline V gene sequence: CDR1 SGDLS, CDR2 YYNGEE. The CDR3 region has the DNA TGTGCCAGCAGCGTGAAAGGGGAGGTCGGCGAGCAGTACTTC. Translation: CASSVKGEVGEQYF.

The rearrangement links TRBV4-1 to TRBJ1-3; D ambiguous. The CDR3 is made up of 16 amino acids. The V gene lost 0 bases and the J gene lost 0 bases, with 9 bases spanning the gap. Germline values: CDR1 MGHRA, CDR2 YSYEKL. Here the CDR3 reads CASSQDRMSSGNTIYF. CDR3 DNA sequence: TGCGCCAGCAGCCAAGATCGAATGAGCTCTGGAAACACCATATATTTT.

This clone showed up just once. This same CDR3 is encoded by further DNA sequences in the sample. As DNA, the CDR3 is TGTGCCAGTAGTATGGGACAACCGAACACTGAAGCTTTCTTT. This sequence encodes CASSMGQPNTEAFF. This chain connects TRBV19 to TRBJ1-1; D is perhaps TRBD1 (6 bases). V lost 3 bases and J 1 base, leaving 9 bases between the germline ends. The CDR3 spans 14 residues. Germline CDR1 LNHDA, CDR2 SQIVND (reference sequence).

The chain has TRBV6-5 and TRBJ1-6; TRBD1 matches 7 bases. CDR1 and CDR2 (germline): MNHEY, SVGAGI. CDR3 length: 14 residues. Trimming removed 6 bases from V and 10 bases from J; junction bases left unmatched: 9. CDR3 coding DNA: TGTGCCAGCAGGCGCCGACAGGGAGGGTCACCCCTCCACTTT. Protein sequence: CASRRRQGGSPLHF.

The chain recombines TRBV30 with TRBJ2-7; TRBD1 aligns across 11 bases. V shed 5 bases and J 3 bases; nucleotides not matched to a gene: 3. This CDR3 contains 13 residues. Germline loops: CDR1 GTSNPN, CDR2 SVGIG (reference sequence). Here the CDR3 reads CAWSGTGGYEQYF. As DNA, the CDR3 is TGTGCCTGGTCGGGGACAGGGGGCTACGAGCAGTACTTC.

About this clone: Within the sample, other DNA sequences also encode this same CDR3. The genes are TRBV6-5 and TRBJ1-1; D may be TRBD1 (5 bases). The germline CDR1 and CDR2 sequences are MNHEY and SVGAGI. CDR3 length: 13 residues. Trimming took 2 bases from V and 1 from J, leaving 5 bases between them. The CDR3 region is CASSYGGNTEAFF. As DNA, the CDR3 is TGTGCCAGCAGTTACGGGGGGAACACTGAAGCTTTCTTT.

This clone was observed a single time. The J gene is TRBJ1-2, the V gene TRBV15, with D hard to call. With 1 base removed from V and 6 bases from J, the gap between germline ends came to 15 bases. Germline-derived CDR1 and CDR2 are LNHNV and YYDKDF (reference sequence). There are 15 residues in the CDR3. The CDR3: CATSRVSGRQDGYTF. In DNA, the CDR3 is TGTGCCACCAGCAGAGTTTCGGGCAGACAAGATGGCTACACCTTC. The full variable domain, with the rest looked up from reference TRBV15 and TRBJ1-2, is DAMVIQNPRYQVTQFGKPVTLSCSQTLNHNVMYWYQQKSSQAPKLLFHYYDKDFNNEADTPDNFQSRRPNTSFCFLDIRSPGLGDTAMYLCATSRVSGRQDGYTFGSGTRLTVV.

This chain joins TRBV6-5 and TRBJ2-3; the match to TRBD2 covers 9 bases. J lost 9 bases, V lost 6 bases, and 13 bases had no gene match. CDR3 length equals 15 residues. Germline CDR1 reads MNHEY; CDR2 reads SVGAGI. DNA of the CDR3: TGTGCCAGCAGAAATTCCGGGACTAGCCCCAGGACGCAGTATTTT. Translation: CASRNSGTSPRTQYF.

CDR3 protein: CASSLVFGYQETQYF. CDR3 nucleotides: TGTGCCAGCAGCTTAGTTTTCGGGTACCAAGAGACCCAGTACTTC. J is TRBJ2-5 and V is TRBV7-9, with unresolved D. V was cut by 1 base and J by 0 bases, with 9 bases left in between. CDR3 length: 15 amino acids. Per germline, CDR1 SEHNR and CDR2 FQNEAQ (reference sequence). The full variable domain, its missing parts supplied by reference TRBV7-9 and TRBJ2-5, is DTGVSQNPRHKITKRGQNVTFRCDPISEHNRLYWYRQTLGQGPEFLTYFQNEAQLEKSRLLSDRFSAERPKGSFSTLEIQRTEQGDSAMYLCASSLVFGYQETQYFGPGTRLLVL.

In this sample, this clone turned up once. The CDR3 bases are TGTGCCAGCAGCTGGGACTTTTCTCCTGCGGCTTTCTTT. This sequence encodes CASSWDFSPAAFF. The rearrangement joins TRBV7-8 to TRBJ1-1; weak D call: TRBD1 (5 bases). The CDR3 runs 13 residues. The germline V gene encodes CDR1 SGHVS and CDR2 FQNEAQ. V lost 4 bases and J 11 bases, leaving 17 bases between the germline ends.

In its sample, this clone was seen once. The chain recombines TRBV30 with TRBJ2-1; 10 nucleotides agree with TRBD2. Germline V gives CDR1 GTSNPN, CDR2 SVGIG (reference sequence). The length of the CDR3 is 16 residues. V trimming: 1 base; J trimming: 3 bases; junction bases outside the gene matches: 6. Here the CDR3 DNA reads TGTGCCTGGAGTGCACTAGAGCGGGGGGGCTACAATGAGCAGTTCTTC. Its protein is CAWSALERGGYNEQFF.

The chain is built from TRBV6-1 and TRBJ1-5; D unresolved. The CDR3 runs to 16 residues. V lost 4 bases and J lost 2, with 15 bases in between. Germline V gives CDR1 MNHNS, CDR2 SASEGT. CDR3 sequence reads: CASSARTYVGNQPQHF. CDR3 nucleotide sequence: TGTGCCAGCAGTGCCCGGACTTACGTTGGCAATCAGCCCCAGCATTTT.

The chain employs TRBV6-2 or TRBV6-3 and TRBJ2-1; D may match TRBD1 or TRBD2 (5 bases each). Per the germline V gene, CDR1 is MNHEY and CDR2 is SVGEGT. The CDR3 is made up of 21 amino acids. Trimming removed 6 bases at V and 0 bases at J, with 30 bases between. Written as DNA, the CDR3 is TGTGCCAGCAGCCCCCTATTCGAGGGGTGGGTAACGCAGCCCTCCTACAATGAGCAGTTCTTC. Its protein product is CASSPLFEGWVTQPSYNEQFF.

The chain combines TRBV2 with TRBJ1-3; 10 bases match TRBD1. V dropped 6 bases and J dropped 3; count of bases not matched to a gene: 5. The CDR3 covers 15 residues. Germline CDR1 is SNHLY and CDR2 is FYNNEI. CDR3 sequence: CASSLGQGFGNTIYF. The CDR3 nucleotides are TGTGCCAGCAGCCTGGGACAGGGGTTTGGAAACACCATATATTTT.